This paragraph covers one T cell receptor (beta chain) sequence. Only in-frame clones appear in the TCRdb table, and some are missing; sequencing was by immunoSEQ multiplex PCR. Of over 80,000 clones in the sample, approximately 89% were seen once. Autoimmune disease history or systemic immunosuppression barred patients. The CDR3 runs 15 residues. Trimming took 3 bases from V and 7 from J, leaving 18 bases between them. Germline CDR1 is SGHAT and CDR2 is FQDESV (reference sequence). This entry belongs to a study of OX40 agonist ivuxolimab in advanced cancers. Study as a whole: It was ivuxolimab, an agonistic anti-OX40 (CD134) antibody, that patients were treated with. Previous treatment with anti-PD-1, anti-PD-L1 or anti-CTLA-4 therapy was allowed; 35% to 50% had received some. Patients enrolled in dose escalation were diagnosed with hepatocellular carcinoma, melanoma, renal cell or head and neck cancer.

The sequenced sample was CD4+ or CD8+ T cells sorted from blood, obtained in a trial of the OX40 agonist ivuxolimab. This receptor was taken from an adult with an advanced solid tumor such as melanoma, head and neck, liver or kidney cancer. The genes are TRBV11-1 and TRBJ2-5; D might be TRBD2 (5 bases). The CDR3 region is CASSFDWTGSWTQYF. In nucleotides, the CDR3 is TGTGCCAGCAGCTTCGACTGGACGGGATCGTGGACCCAGTACTTC.